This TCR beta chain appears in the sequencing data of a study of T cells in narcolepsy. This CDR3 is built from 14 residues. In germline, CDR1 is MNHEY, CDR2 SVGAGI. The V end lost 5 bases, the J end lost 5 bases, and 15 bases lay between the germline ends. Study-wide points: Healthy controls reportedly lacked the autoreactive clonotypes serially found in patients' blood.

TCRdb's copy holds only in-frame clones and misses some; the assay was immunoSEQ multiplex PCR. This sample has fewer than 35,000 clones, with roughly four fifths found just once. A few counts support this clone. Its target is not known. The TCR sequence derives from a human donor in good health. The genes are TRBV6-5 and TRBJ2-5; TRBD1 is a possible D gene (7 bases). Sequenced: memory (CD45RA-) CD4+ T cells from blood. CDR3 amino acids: CASSDFRGAETQYF. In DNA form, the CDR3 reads TGTGCCAGCAGTGACTTCAGGGGGGCGGAGACCCAGTACTTC.